The 4 T cell receptor beta chains below were found in one sample sequenced in a study of metastatic and nonmetastatic thyroid tumors (dated by TCRdb to the early 2020s). No treatment had been received by any patient before thyroid surgery. The library was generated by PCR. TCRdb names Illumina HiSeq 4000 as the instrument used. The public sequencing data were trimmed at Q25 with fastp and processed into clonotypes with MiXCR by TCRdb, which kept only in-frame beta chains. This sample comprises 27,000 or so clones, roughly 25% of them detected only once. The ten largest clones take up approximately 6% of the sample. Sequences were obtained from blood. The receptors were sampled from a female donor with papillary thyroid cancer or a benign thyroid nodule (not recorded which). Some clones in this sample may be carry-over from other donors' samples.

This clone was detected only a few times. The junction and the germline gene differ at one end; a read error may be behind it. V usage is TRBV30 and J usage is TRBJ2-2, with 12 bases fitting TRBD2. The CDR3 runs to 15 residues. Per germline, CDR1 GTSNPN and CDR2 SVGIG (reference sequence). CDR3 sequence: CAWASGRANTGELFF. CDR3 DNA: TGTGCCTGGGCTAGCGGGAGGGCCAACACCGGGGAGTTGTTTTTT.

Concerning this clone: At one of its ends the junction is not consistent with the germline gene, which may arise from a read error. The CDR3: CAISPSRVEQYF. CDR3 nucleotides: TGTGCCATCAGCCCCTCTCGTGTCGAGCAGTACTTC. V gene TRBV7-9 combines with J gene TRBJ2-7; D is undetermined. Germline lookup yields CDR1 SEHNR and CDR2 FQNEAQ (reference sequence). The CDR3 totals 12 residues.

Turning to this clone: Mismatch with germline at one junction end may stem from a read error. The rearrangement joins TRBV12-3 or TRBV12-4 to TRBJ1-1; D uncertain. The CDR3 has 12 residues. The CDR3 spells CASSFGVTEAFF. Written as DNA, the CDR3 is TGTGCCAGCAGTTTTGGTGTCACTGAGGCTTTCTTT.

This clone was counted many times. The chain carries TRBV9 and TRBJ2-3; 7 bases line up with TRBD1. The germline gives CDR1 SGDLS, CDR2 YYNGEE. With V trimmed by 4 bases and J by 6 bases, 8 bases remained unmatched. The CDR3 has 14 residues. Written as DNA, the CDR3 is TGTGCCAGCAGCTCGACAGGGTGGGCTGATACGCAGTATTTT. This gives the protein CASSSTGWADTQYF.